These 5 T cell receptor beta chains share one sample of origin, sequenced in a study of blood T cells in healthy people across ages. The use of a sample-barcoded 5' primer and a J-beta primer mix characterized a second PCR of roughly 7 to 11 cycles. TCRdb called the 5' RACE reads again in MiXCR, with one record for every CDR3 protein. The top ten clones hold roughly 3.1% of a sample with more than 650,000 distinct CDR3 sequences, 20% to 30% of them seen once. These data are also associated with another study on T cells of mothers and their children.

The material sequenced was blood. The source of these receptors is a boy between 10 and 17 years old in good health.

This clonotype was found a few times. The gene calls are TRBV9 and TRBJ2-7; D uncertain. V was pared by 0 bases and J by 3 bases, with 10 bases between. The CDR3 totals 14 residues. Germline-derived CDR1 and CDR2 are SGDLS and YYNGEE. CDR3 in DNA: TGTGCCAGCAGCGTAGGAGTTAAAGACTACGAGCAGTACTTC. This encodes CASSVGVKDYEQYF.

This clonotype was detected a few times. J is TRBJ2-6 and V is TRBV5-1; D is uncertain. The V gene's germline CDR1 is SGHRS and CDR2 YFSETQ. The CDR3 spans 17 residues. V gave up 3 bases and J gave up 0 bases, with 13 bases separating them. The CDR3 protein is CASSYDMLLSGANVLTF. The CDR3 coding sequence is TGCGCCAGCAGCTACGACATGCTCCTCTCTGGGGCCAACGTCCTGACTTTC.

This clonotype was detected only a few times. This chain connects TRBV29-1 to TRBJ1-2, with a tentative D call TRBD1 (5 bases). Between the trimmed V and J ends, which lost 4 bases and 4 bases, there was a span of 13 bases. Germline V CDR1 and CDR2: SQVTM, ANQGSEA. This CDR3 contains 13 residues. For the CDR3, the DNA is TGCAGCGTTGTAGGGGCAGGCGTCTATGGCTACACCTTC. This encodes CSVVGAGVYGYTF.

The chain links TRBV20-1 to TRBJ2-5; 8 bases align to TRBD1. The CDR3 is 17 residues long. V lost 3 bases, J lost 2 bases, and 14 bases stayed unmatched. Germline V gene sequence: CDR1 DFQATT, CDR2 SNEGSKA (reference sequence). In DNA form, the CDR3 reads TGCAGTGCTAGGGTTCGGCTGACAGGGGCGATTCAAGAGACCCAGTACTTC. Translating gives CSARVRLTGAIQETQYF.

This clonotype was detected a few times. The chain couples TRBV20-1 to TRBJ1-6, with D hard to call. Trimming stripped 6 bases from V and 4 bases from J, with 13 bases between. Germline V gives CDR1 DFQATT, CDR2 SNEGSKA (reference sequence). The CDR3 has 14 residues. CDR3 sequence: CSAIRAEYNSPLHF. The CDR3 DNA reads as TGCAGTGCCATAAGGGCGGAATATAATTCACCCCTCCACTTT.